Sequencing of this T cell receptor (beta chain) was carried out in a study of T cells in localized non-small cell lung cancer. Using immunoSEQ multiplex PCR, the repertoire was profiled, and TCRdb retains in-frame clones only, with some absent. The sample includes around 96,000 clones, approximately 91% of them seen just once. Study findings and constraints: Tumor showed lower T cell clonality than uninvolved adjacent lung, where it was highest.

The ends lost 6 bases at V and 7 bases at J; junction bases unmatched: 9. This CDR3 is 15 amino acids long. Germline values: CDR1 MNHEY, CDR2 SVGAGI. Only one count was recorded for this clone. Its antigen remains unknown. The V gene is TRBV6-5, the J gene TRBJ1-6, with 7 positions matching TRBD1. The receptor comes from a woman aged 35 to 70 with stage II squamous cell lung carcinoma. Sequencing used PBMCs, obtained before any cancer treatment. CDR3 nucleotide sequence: TGTGCCAGCAGGGATTCGGGACAGCAGAATTCACCCCTCCACTTT. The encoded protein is CASRDSGQQNSPLHF.